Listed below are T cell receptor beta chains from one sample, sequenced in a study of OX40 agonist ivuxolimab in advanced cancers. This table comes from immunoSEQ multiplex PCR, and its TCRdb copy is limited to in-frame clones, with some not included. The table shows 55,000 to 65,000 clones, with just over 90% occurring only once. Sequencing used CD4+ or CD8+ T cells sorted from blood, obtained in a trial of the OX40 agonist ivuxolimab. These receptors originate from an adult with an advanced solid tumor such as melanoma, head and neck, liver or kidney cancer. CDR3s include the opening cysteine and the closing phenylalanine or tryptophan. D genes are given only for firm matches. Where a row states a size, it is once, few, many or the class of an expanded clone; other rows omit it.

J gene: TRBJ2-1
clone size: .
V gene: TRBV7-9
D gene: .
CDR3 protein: CASSFPSARSMNEQFF
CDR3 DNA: TGTGCCAGCAGCTTCCCCTCGGCTAGGAGCATGAATGAGCAGTTCTTC

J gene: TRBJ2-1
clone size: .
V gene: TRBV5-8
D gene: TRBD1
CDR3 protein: CASSTWTGYNEQFF
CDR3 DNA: TGTGCCAGCAGCACCTGGACAGGCTACAATGAGCAGTTCTTC

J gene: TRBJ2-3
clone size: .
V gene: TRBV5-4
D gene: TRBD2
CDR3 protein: CASSLEAGREDTQYF
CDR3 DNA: TGTGCCAGCAGCTTGGAGGCGGGGAGGGAAGATACGCAGTATTTT

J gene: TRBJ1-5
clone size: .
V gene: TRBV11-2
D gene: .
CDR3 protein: CASSLSGLSKPQHF
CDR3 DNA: TGTGCCAGCAGCTTATCGGGTTTGTCCAAGCCCCAGCATTTT

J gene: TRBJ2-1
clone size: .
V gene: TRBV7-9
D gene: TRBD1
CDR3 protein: CATSGQTYNEQFF
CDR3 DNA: TGTGCCACTTCGGGACAGACCTACAATGAGCAGTTCTTC

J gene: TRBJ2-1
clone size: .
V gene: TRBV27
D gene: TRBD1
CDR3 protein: CASSDGTGGRNEQFF
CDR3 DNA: TGTGCCAGCAGTGATGGGACAGGGGGCAGGAATGAGCAGTTCTTC

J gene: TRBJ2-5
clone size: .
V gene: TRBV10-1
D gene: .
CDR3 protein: CASSAGLGETQYF
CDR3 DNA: TGCGCCAGCAGCGCCGGGCTAGGGGAGACCCAGTACTTC

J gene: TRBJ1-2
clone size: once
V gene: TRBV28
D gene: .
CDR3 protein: CASSFSNGRANYGYTF
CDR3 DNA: TGTGCCAGCAGTTTTTCAAACGGGAGGGCTAACTATGGCTACACCTTC

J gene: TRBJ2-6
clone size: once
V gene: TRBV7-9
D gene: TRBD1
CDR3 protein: CASSPGTGTGANVLTF
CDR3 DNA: TGTGCCAGCAGCCCCGGGACAGGGACCGGGGCCAACGTCCTGACTTTC

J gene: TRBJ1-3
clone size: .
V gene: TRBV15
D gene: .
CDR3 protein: CATSRDRGEAIYF
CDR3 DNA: TGTGCCACCAGCAGAGATCGGGGGGAAGCCATATATTTT

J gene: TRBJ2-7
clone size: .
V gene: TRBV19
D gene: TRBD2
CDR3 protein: CASSPGTSGGEYEQYF
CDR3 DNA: TGTGCCAGTAGTCCAGGGACTAGCGGGGGAGAGTACGAGCAGTACTTC

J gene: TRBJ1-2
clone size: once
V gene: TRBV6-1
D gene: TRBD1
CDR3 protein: CASFSFQGAGNGYTF
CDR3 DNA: TGTGCCAGCTTCTCCTTCCAGGGGGCTGGGAATGGCTACACCTTC

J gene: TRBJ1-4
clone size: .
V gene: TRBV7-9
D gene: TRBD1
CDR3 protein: CASSSTGGESPEKLFF
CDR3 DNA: TGTGCCAGCAGCTCGACAGGGGGCGAAAGCCCTGAAAAACTGTTTTTT

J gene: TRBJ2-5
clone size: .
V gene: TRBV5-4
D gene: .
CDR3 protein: CASSLAGSPRLYF
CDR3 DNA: TGTGCCAGCAGCTTGGCCGGGAGCCCTAGGCTGTACTTC

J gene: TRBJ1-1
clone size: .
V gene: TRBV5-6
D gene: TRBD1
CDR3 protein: CASSLEWDSNTEAFF
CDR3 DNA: TGTGCCAGCAGCTTGGAATGGGACAGTAACACTGAAGCTTTCTTT

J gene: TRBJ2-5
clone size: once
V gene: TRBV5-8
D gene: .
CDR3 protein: CASSLLSAAGETQYF
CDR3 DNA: TGTGCCAGCAGCTTGCTGTCGGCAGCTGGAGAGACCCAGTACTTC

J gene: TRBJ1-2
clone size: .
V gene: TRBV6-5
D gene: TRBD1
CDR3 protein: CASSYGTGGYGYTF
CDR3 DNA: TGTGCCAGCAGTTATGGGACAGGGGGCTATGGCTACACCTTC

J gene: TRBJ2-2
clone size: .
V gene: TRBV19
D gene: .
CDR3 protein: CASSMEGARTGELFF
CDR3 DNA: TGTGCCAGTAGTATGGAGGGGGCGCGCACCGGGGAGCTGTTTTTT

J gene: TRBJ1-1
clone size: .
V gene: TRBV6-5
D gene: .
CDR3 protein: CASRDSMNTEAFF
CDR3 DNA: TGTGCCAGCAGGGACAGCATGAACACTGAAGCTTTCTTT

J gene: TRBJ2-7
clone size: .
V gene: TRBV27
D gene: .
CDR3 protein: CASSWGSEQYF
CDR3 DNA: TGTGCCAGCAGTTGGGGGTCGGAGCAGTACTTC

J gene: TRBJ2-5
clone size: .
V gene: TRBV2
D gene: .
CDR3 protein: CASSPGIGQETQYF
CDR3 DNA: TGTGCCAGCAGTCCAGGTATTGGGCAAGAGACCCAGTACTTC

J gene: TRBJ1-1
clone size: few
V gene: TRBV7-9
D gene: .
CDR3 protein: CASSRGTGRPEAFF
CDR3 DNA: TGTGCCAGCAGCCGGGGGACGGGACGGCCTGAAGCTTTCTTT

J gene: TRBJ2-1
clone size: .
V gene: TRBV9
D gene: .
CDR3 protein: CASSLGGRSYNEQFF
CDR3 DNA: TGTGCCAGCAGCCTCGGGGGTCGCTCCTACAATGAGCAGTTCTTC